The 26 T cell receptor beta chains presented below share a single source sample, sequenced in a study of shared clonotypes between healthy human individuals. Clones were read by immunoSEQ multiplex PCR, and TCRdb kept only the in-frame ones, dropping some. The table records some 380,000 clones, 95% to 97% of them present only once. What was sequenced was memory CD8+ T cells sorted from blood. Subset indicated: CD45RO+ cells pooled with CCR7-negative TemRA cells. These receptors were collected from a man aged 30-40 years in good health.

This sequence joins TRBV6-1 and TRBJ2-1; D is unresolved. In germline, CDR1 is MNHNS, CDR2 SASEGT. V was cut by 4 bases and J by 2 bases, with 12 bases left in between. CDR3 length: 15 amino acids. This CDR3 is CASSGQYRPYNEQFF. DNA of the CDR3: TGTGCCAGCAGTGGTCAGTACCGACCCTACAATGAGCAGTTCTTC.

The chain employs TRBV10-1 and TRBJ1-3, with D maybe TRBD1 (6 bases). Germline V gives CDR1 WNHNN, CDR2 SYGVQD (reference sequence). CDR3 length equals 13 residues. Trimming left V 7 bases short and J 0 bases short, with 7 bases between. In nucleotides, the CDR3 is TGCGCCAGCACGGGACACTCTGGAAACACCATATATTTT. Encoded protein: CASTGHSGNTIYF.

This clone was detected only once. The rearrangement links TRBV27 to TRBJ1-2, with 7 bases that match TRBD1. The junction had 0 bases not matched to a gene; V was cut back by 4 bases and J by 4 bases. There are 12 residues in the CDR3. The germline V gene has CDR1 MNHEY and CDR2 SMNVEV (reference sequence). Written as DNA, the CDR3 is TGTGCCAGCAGTTACAGGGGCTATGGCTACACCTTC. It codes for CASSYRGYGYTF.

V is TRBV30 and J is TRBJ1-1; 7 bases are shared with TRBD1. Trimming at V came to 5 bases and at J to 1 base, leaving 4 bases not matched to a gene. This CDR3 has 13 amino acids. Germline loops: CDR1 GTSNPN, CDR2 SVGIG (reference sequence). CDR3 loop: CAWAGQPNTEAFF. Written as DNA, the CDR3 is TGTGCCTGGGCGGGACAGCCGAACACTGAAGCTTTCTTT.

The CDR3 DNA follows: TGTGCCAGCAGGGGGCTAGCGGGGGACAATGAGCAGTTCTTC. Translation: CASRGLAGDNEQFF. The chain recombines TRBV6-5 with TRBJ2-1, with 10 nucleotides matching TRBD2. There are 14 residues in the CDR3. The V gene's germline CDR1 is MNHEY and CDR2 SVGAGI. Germline trimming cut 6 bases from V and 5 bases from J; bases unmatched to any gene: 4.

This clone was counted once. The J gene is TRBJ2-4, the V gene TRBV29-1, with 7 bases that match TRBD2. CDR1 and CDR2 (germline): SQVTM, ANQGSEA. The CDR3 covers 14 residues. J gave up 3 bases and V 2 bases, and 4 bases lay outside the gene matches. DNA for the CDR3: TGCAGCGTTGAACCTAGCGGAAACAAAAACATTCAGTACTTC. It translates to CSVEPSGNKNIQYF.

This chain connects TRBV27 to TRBJ2-1, with 10 nucleotides matching TRBD2. Germline values: CDR1 MNHEY, CDR2 SMNVEV (reference sequence). The V segment lost 4 bases and the J segment 2 bases; nucleotides outside the gene matches: 5. The CDR3 has 16 residues. CDR3 sequence reads: CASSSRAGGPYNEQFF. The CDR3 coding sequence is TGTGCCAGCAGTTCCCGAGCGGGAGGGCCCTACAATGAGCAGTTCTTC.

The V and J genes are TRBV5-1 and TRBJ2-5, with 11 bases matching TRBD2. V shed 4 bases and J 2 bases; nucleotides not matched to a gene: 4. The CDR3 covers 15 residues. The V gene's germline CDR1 is SGHRS and CDR2 YFSETQ. The CDR3 DNA sequence: TGCGCCAGCAGCCAATTAGCGGGAGGGCAAGAGACCCAGTACTTC. Encoded protein: CASSQLAGGQETQYF.

This sequence joins TRBV30 and TRBJ2-5; 13 nucleotides line up with TRBD2. This CDR3 is built from 16 residues. Germline CDR1 GTSNPN, CDR2 SVGIG (reference sequence). Losses at the gene ends were 2 bases for V and 1 base for J; bases not matched to a gene: 4. This CDR3 is CAWSSGLAGVQETQYF. The CDR3 DNA reads as TGTGCCTGGAGTTCAGGACTAGCGGGGGTCCAAGAGACCCAGTACTTC.

The rearrangement links TRBV29-1 to TRBJ1-4; D is ambiguous. Germline CDR1 SQVTM, CDR2 ANQGSEA. The CDR3 runs to 14 residues. The germline V and J ends were trimmed by 5 bases and 9 bases, with 19 bases remaining between them. Written as DNA, the CDR3 is TGCAGCGTTTCTTTGAGGCTGAACGGTAAAAAACTGTTTTTT. Translating it yields CSVSLRLNGKKLFF.

V gene TRBV11-2 combines with J gene TRBJ1-6, with a tentative D call TRBD1 (6 bases). This CDR3 region has 16 residues. Germline V gene data show CDR1 as SGHAT and CDR2 as FQNNGV. V dropped 0 bases and J dropped 3 bases, with 9 bases sitting between them. DNA for the CDR3: TGTGCCAGCAGCTTAGATAAGGGGGGCTATAATTCACCCCTCCACTTT. Amino acids: CASSLDKGGYNSPLHF.

This clone was seen a single time. CDR3 nucleotide sequence: TGTGCCAGCAGCTTAGATCGAAGTTCCGGGGAGCTGTTTTTT. It specifies CASSLDRSSGELFF. The rearrangement links TRBV11-3 to TRBJ2-2; unclear D gene. The CDR3 runs 14 residues. CDR1 is SGHNT, CDR2 YENEEA, per germline. The ends were cut back, 0 bases at V and 6 bases at J, with 8 bases in the middle.

The chain carries TRBV11-2 and TRBJ1-3; D unclear. CDR3 size: 16 residues. Per the germline V gene, CDR1 is SGHAT and CDR2 is FQNNGV. With 1 base removed from V and 0 bases from J, the gap between germline ends came to 10 bases. CDR3 amino acids: CASSLGLPASGNTIYF. DNA of the CDR3: TGTGCCAGCAGCTTAGGTCTCCCTGCCTCTGGAAACACCATATATTTT.

The gene calls are TRBV5-6 and TRBJ2-7; possibly TRBD1 or TRBD2 for D (6 bases each). The germline V and J ends were trimmed by 7 bases and 1 base, with 12 bases remaining between them. CDR3 length: 13 residues. Germline V gives CDR1 SGHDT, CDR2 YYEEEE. CDR3 sequence reads: CASRGTSSYEQYF. The CDR3 nucleotides read TGTGCCAGCCGCGGGACATCTTCCTACGAGCAGTACTTC.

The chain joins TRBV4-2 to TRBJ2-1; TRBD2 matches at 14 bases. The CDR3 runs 15 residues. J was trimmed by 8 bases and V by 4 bases; bases with no gene match: 4. Germline assignment: CDR1 LGHNA and CDR2 YNFKEQ. The CDR3 sequence is CASSPLTSGRDEQFF. CDR3 DNA: TGTGCCAGCAGCCCTTTGACTAGCGGGAGGGATGAGCAGTTCTTC.

The V call is TRBV21-1, the J call TRBJ1-2; the D call TRBD1 from the table was never checked on the DNA. TRBV21-1 is a listed pseudogene. The CDR3 runs 13 residues. The DNA for the CDR3 is TGTGCCAGGGACGGGACATCCGACTATGGCTACACCTTC. This gives the protein CARDGTSDYGYTF.

With respect to this clone: The identical CDR3 is also encoded by other nucleotide sequences in the sample. The chain joins TRBV27 to TRBJ1-1; 8 bases match TRBD1. Germline V gene data show CDR1 as MNHEY and CDR2 as SMNVEV (reference sequence). V lost 2 bases and J lost 4; bases outside the gene matches: 0. This CDR3 is built from 13 residues. The CDR3 region is CASSLTGGTEAFF. The CDR3 DNA reads TGTGCCAGCAGTTTAACAGGGGGCACTGAAGCTTTCTTT.

The V gene is TRBV4-2, the J gene TRBJ1-4; maybe TRBD1 (5 bases). This CDR3 spans 16 amino acids. Trimming cost V 3 bases and J 8 bases, with 19 bases left between them. The germline V gene has CDR1 LGHNA and CDR2 YNFKEQ. The CDR3 region is CASSQGLQGDGEKLFF. Here the CDR3 DNA reads TGTGCCAGCAGCCAGGGACTTCAGGGCGACGGGGAAAAACTGTTTTTT.

This sequence joins TRBV18 and TRBJ2-7, with a weak D call TRBD2 (6 bases). Per germline, CDR1 KGHSH and CDR2 LQKENI. The CDR3 covers 13 residues. V dropped 5 bases and J dropped 3 bases, with 11 bases sitting between them. CDR3 coding DNA: TGTGCCAGCTCAAACTCCGGGGGCTACGAGCAGTACTTC. Protein product: CASSNSGGYEQYF.

Comment on this clone: The identical CDR3 is also encoded by other nucleotide sequences in the sample. This chain joins TRBV20-1 and TRBJ2-7; D not certain. The germline V gene encodes CDR1 DFQATT and CDR2 SNEGSKA (reference sequence). The CDR3 is 11 residues long. V lost 5 bases and J 1 base, leaving 6 bases between the germline ends. CDR3 coding DNA: TGCAGTGCTCGAAAGTCCTACGAGCAGTACTTC. Translated: CSARKSYEQYF.

This clone was observed once. V is TRBV7-3 and J is TRBJ1-1, with 8 bases matching TRBD1. This CDR3 is 13 amino acids long. Germline V gene sequence: CDR1 SGHTA, CDR2 FQGTGA. V was pared by 4 bases and J by 5 bases, with 3 bases of the junction left unmatched. The CDR3 region is CASSSQGATEAFF. CDR3 nucleotides: TGTGCCAGCAGCTCCCAGGGGGCGACTGAAGCTTTCTTT.

This chain joins TRBV5-1 and TRBJ2-2, with D possibly called TRBD1 or TRBD2 (6 bases each). V lost 1 base to trimming and J lost 3 bases, with 10 bases between them. The CDR3 loop spans 15 amino acids. CDR1 SGHRS and CDR2 YFSETQ come from the germline V gene. The CDR3 loop is CASSLRGAYTGELFF. Written as DNA, the CDR3 is TGCGCCAGCAGCTTGAGGGGGGCCTACACCGGGGAGCTGTTTTTT.

The chain uses TRBV28 and TRBJ2-1; the D gene is possibly TRBD2 (6 bases). Germline loops: CDR1 MDHEN, CDR2 SYDVKM. The V end was cut by 0 bases, the J end by 6 bases, with 6 bases between. This CDR3 spans 13 amino acids. Here the CDR3 DNA reads TGTGCCAGCAGTTTATGGGAGGGCAATGAGCAGTTCTTC. The encoded protein is CASSLWEGNEQFF.

The V gene is TRBV28, the J gene TRBJ1-1; D perhaps matches TRBD1 (5 bases). The CDR3 consists of 14 residues. Germline CDR1 reads MDHEN; CDR2 reads SYDVKM. V gave up 4 bases and J gave up 4 bases, with 13 bases separating them. The CDR3 loop is CASSSPSGGTEAFF. The CDR3 nucleotides are TGTGCCAGCAGTTCCCCATCCGGGGGCACTGAAGCTTTCTTT.

This chain links TRBV30 with TRBJ2-1; 11 positions match TRBD2. The germline gives CDR1 GTSNPN, CDR2 SVGIG (reference sequence). The CDR3 is made up of 15 amino acids. V lost 8 bases, J lost 2 bases, and 8 bases stayed unmatched. The CDR3 loop is CATPGLAEAYNEQFF. The CDR3, as DNA: TGTGCCACTCCGGGACTAGCGGAGGCCTACAATGAGCAGTTCTTC.

Concerning this clone: In the same sample, other DNA sequences code for this CDR3. This chain connects TRBV28 to TRBJ2-7, with D possibly matching TRBD1 (5 bases). Per germline, CDR1 MDHEN and CDR2 SYDVKM. The V end was cut by 5 bases, the J end by 2 bases, with 7 bases between. The CDR3 totals 12 residues. CDR3 coding DNA: TGTGCCAGCAGTCCAGGGACCTACGAGCAGTACTTC. Amino acid sequence: CASSPGTYEQYF.